This T cell receptor beta chain was recorded in a study of blood T cell repertoires in COVID-19 (dated by TCRdb to about 2020). Turning to the overall study: Collaborator samples came from the United States, Italy and Spain and covered acute and convalescent phases of COVID-19. The dataset comprised deeply sampled blood TCRbeta repertoires from subjects exposed to, actively infected with, or recovered from COVID-19. The samples were drawn from the first 160 participants of the ongoing ImmuneRACE study and from 1,254 subjects provided by 6 global collaborators. The sample metadata nearly always contained a de-identified subject ID, COVID-19 status, age in years and sex. The repertoires were released in a freely available public database meant as a resource for research on the immune response to SARS-CoV-2. Where HLA class I and class II types were available, the types were taken from metadata supplied by the sample provider, not from assay-based typing. The prospective study material was composed of cDNA or gDNA derived from T cells, B-cell-depleted T cells, or PBMCs. The research as a whole found: The quantity of clinical and demographic metadata differed by source and by participant and was supplied without curation.

Points on this clone: Its recognized antigen is unknown. Base quality data are lacking; no much larger clone is found one base away.

After removal of 10 bases from V and 5 bases from J, the junction retains 5 bases not matched to a gene. The germline V gene sets CDR1 to MNHEY and CDR2 to SVGAGI. Measured from the cysteine to the phenylalanine, the CDR3 is 12 residues long. Just the 36-base CDR3 DNA is kept, in frame starting at base 1. The immunoSEQ Assay, a bias-controlled multiplex PCR, was used to amplify TCRbeta CDR3 regions from genomic DNA. As for the original processing: Nucleated cell counts per sample were estimated from amplification of reference gene primers within the assay. To quantify the absolute abundance of each unique TCRbeta CDR3 rearrangement, sequence reads were collapsed and filtered. Productive Simpson clonality was computed per sample as the square root of Simpson's diversity index over productive rearrangements. Drawn from immuneACCESS, this table holds only the in-frame rearrangements with V and J called that TCRdb kept. Clones are partly lost; checked studies trace under half to an unresolved V gene and leave the rest unexplained. V, J and clone size are taken as reported in that table, and D and trimming were inferred from the DNA itself. The sample has about 120,000 clones on record, about nine tenths of them singletons. 4% to 5.5% of the sample goes to the ten largest clones.

The collaborating institutions used their own protocols to collect whole blood in K2EDTA tubes. Collaborator samples were shipped for TCRbeta analysis as frozen whole blood, isolated PBMCs, or DNA extracted from either sample type. Sequenced: peripheral blood. The V gene is TRBV6-5 and the J gene is TRBJ2-1, and TRBD1 matches 7 of the central bases. The source of this sequence is a man in his forties with acute or convalescent COVID-19. The DNA is TGTGCCACAGACAGGGCCCACAATGAGCAGTTCTTC. Protein translation: CATDRAHNEQFF.